This T cell receptor (beta chain) was captured by sequencing in a study of blood T cell repertoires in COVID-19. Study details: The analysed material was cDNA or gDNA that came from T cells, B-cell-depleted T cells, or PBMCs.

The CDR3 length is 16 residues. J was trimmed by 0 bases and V by 4 bases; bases with no gene match: 6. In germline, CDR1 is SGHVS, CDR2 FNYEAQ. The repertoire was sequenced with immunoSEQ multiplex PCR; TCRdb's copy has only in-frame clones and lacks some. The sample records about 240,000 clones, roughly 90% being singletons. This TCR came from a woman aged 25 to 45 who had recovered from COVID-19. Sequencing was done on a sample of PBMCs or T cells enriched from blood (not recorded which). This chain joins TRBV7-6 and TRBJ1-3; TRBD1 aligns across 7 bases. CDR3 in amino acids: CASSSRQGHSGNTIYF. For the CDR3, the DNA is TGTGCCAGCAGCTCCCGACAGGGCCACTCTGGAAACACCATATATTTT.